Below are 2 T cell receptor beta chains sequenced from a single sample in a study of T cells after yellow fever vaccination. TCRdb reprocessed the 5' RACE reads with MiXCR, giving one entry per CDR3 protein. The sample lists around 360,000 distinct CDR3 sequences, more than 9% occurring once. Sequencing used PBMCs, obtained on the day of the first yellow fever vaccination. These receptors were collected from a man aged 18-30 years who received the YFV17D yellow fever vaccine.

This clonotype was found many times. The rearrangement joins TRBV10-1 to TRBJ2-1; tentatively, D is TRBD1 or TRBD2 (5 bases each). The CDR3 runs 16 residues. Germline V gene sequence: CDR1 WNHNN, CDR2 SYGVQD (reference sequence). V was trimmed by 0 bases and J by 9 bases, leaving 18 bases between them. CDR3 coding DNA: TGCGCCAGCAGTGAGTCCTTGGGGGAAGGTTTTAGTGAGCAGTTCTTC. This codes for CASSESLGEGFSEQFF.

The table lists this clonotype with a few counts. The chain joins TRBV11-1 to TRBJ2-1, with a tentative D call TRBD2 (5 bases). The germline gives CDR1 SGHAT, CDR2 FQDESV (reference sequence). V lost 7 bases, J lost 9 bases, and 16 bases lay in between. This CDR3 has 13 amino acids. The CDR3 spells CASTTKGVGEQFF. The DNA for the CDR3 is TGTGCCAGCACCACCAAGGGAGTGGGTGAGCAGTTCTTC.